This T cell receptor beta chain came from a study of spatial heterogeneity in lung cancer. With V trimmed by 4 bases and J by 6 bases, 7 bases remained unmatched. CDR1 is SGHTA, CDR2 FQGNSA, per germline. The CDR3 has 15 amino acids. MiXCR, applied by TCRdb to the 5' RACE reads, yields one record per CDR3 protein. This sample has about 90,000 distinct CDR3 sequences; under 9% occur once, and the top ten carry 6.9%. The sample's time point: sample taken at primary tumor resection. No cell sorting; template was whole RNA from tumor, lung tissue or PBMC. This sequence was found in a male donor with early-stage non-small cell lung cancer. The rearrangement joins TRBV7-2 to TRBJ2-3, with 10 bases that match TRBD2. The sequencing used PBMCs, collected at surgery. CDR3 in DNA: TGTGCCAGCAGCTACCTAGCGGGAGCCGCGGATACGCAGTATTTT. Protein sequence: CASSYLAGAADTQYF.